The 12 T cell receptor beta chains reported below all come from one sample, sequenced in a study of Ad26.COV2.S vaccination and SARS-CoV-2 variants (TCRdb year 2021). This specimen's treatment or condition label, interpreted: approximately 18 received Ad26.COV2.S at low or high dose, single or two shots; 5 received placebo; per-sample allocation not given. Repertoires of vaccine and placebo recipients were sequenced from samples collected on day 63 after the first injection. Library preparation employed the immunoSEQ multiplex PCR assay. TCRdb's version of the immuneACCESS table is confined to in-frame rearrangements and falls short of the full clone set. An unresolved V gene accounts for under half of the shortfall where checked; the remainder is of unknown origin. The sample includes a few hundred thousand clones, with 75% to 90% observed a single time. Clones ranked in the top ten supply 1.5% to 2% of the sample.

This specimen consisted of peripheral blood, obtained in a trial of Ad26.COV2.S vaccine versus placebo. These receptors came from a person aged 18 to 59 who received the Ad26.COV2.S COVID-19 vaccine or a placebo.

The chain joins TRBV12-2 to TRBJ2-1; no check of the table's D call, TRBD1, against the DNA was made. TRBV12-2 is labeled a pseudogene. The CDR3 has 15 amino acids. The CDR3 DNA sequence: TGTGCAAGTCGTTCGACAGGGCGCTCCTACAATGAGCAGTTCTTC. Translating gives CASRSTGRSYNEQFF.

The genes are TRBV28 and TRBJ1-2; D is perhaps TRBD1 (5 bases). Germline V CDR1 and CDR2: MDHEN, SYDVKM. The CDR3 length is 15 residues. The V and J ends lost 4 bases and 4 bases respectively, with 16 bases between them. CDR3 protein: CASSSSQDISYGYTF. The CDR3 nucleotides are TGTGCCAGCAGTTCGTCTCAGGACATATCCTATGGCTACACCTTC.

The gene calls are TRBV24-1 and TRBJ1-5; D unresolved. From germline, CDR1 is KGHDR and CDR2 SFDVKD. The V end was cut by 5 bases, the J end by 2 bases, with 6 bases between. The CDR3 totals 13 residues. As DNA, the CDR3 is TGTGCCACCAGTGCCTGGGGCAATCAGCCCCAGCATTTT. Its protein product is CATSAWGNQPQHF.

This clone was observed a single time. The chain recombines TRBV7-8 with TRBJ2-1; tentative D call: TRBD2 (5 bases). The CDR3 totals 12 residues. V shed 8 bases and J shed 10 bases, with 15 bases lying between them. Per the germline V gene, CDR1 is SGHVS and CDR2 is FQNEAQ. The DNA of the CDR3 is TGTGCCAGCGGCCGGGGTAGCTTGGAGCAGTTCTTC. This gives the protein CASGRGSLEQFF.

This rearrangement joins TRBV14 to TRBJ2-3; 11 bases line up with TRBD2. Trimming at V came to 6 bases and at J to 5 bases, leaving 4 bases not matched to a gene. From germline, CDR1 is SGHDN and CDR2 FVKESK. The CDR3 is 14 amino acids. The CDR3 DNA reads TGTGCCAGCAGACTAGCGGGAGAGGGAGATACGCAGTATTTT. Its protein product is CASRLAGEGDTQYF.

This clone was observed many times. The V gene is TRBV2, the J gene TRBJ1-1, with 7 bases identical to TRBD1. V was pared by 6 bases and J by 0 bases, with 4 bases of the junction left unmatched. The CDR3 has 14 amino acids. The V gene's germline CDR1 is SNHLY and CDR2 FYNNEI. The chain's CDR3 is CASRPGQLNTEAFF. The DNA for the CDR3 is TGTGCCAGCAGGCCGGGACAGCTGAACACTGAAGCTTTCTTT.

The V and J genes are TRBV18 and TRBJ1-6; 10 bases are a match to TRBD1. The V gene's germline CDR1 is KGHSH and CDR2 LQKENI. The V gene end was trimmed by 4 bases and the J gene end by 11 bases; junction bases not matched to a gene: 5. The CDR3 runs to 14 residues. The CDR3 DNA is TGTGCCAGCTCACTGACGGACAGGGGGACACCCCTCCACTTT. Translation gives CASSLTDRGTPLHF.

The V gene is TRBV29-1, the J gene TRBJ2-7, with 9 bases lining up with TRBD2. Germline V CDR1 and CDR2: SQVTM, ANQGSEA. V lost 2 bases and J lost 5; bases outside the gene matches: 10. This CDR3 is 15 amino acids long. CDR3 nucleotides: TGCAGCGTTGAACTCCCACGTCTAGCGGGAAACGAGCAGTACTTC. It encodes CSVELPRLAGNEQYF.

The chain links TRBV19 to TRBJ2-2, with D maybe TRBD2 (6 bases). Trimming removed 0 bases at V and 7 bases at J, with 12 bases between. This CDR3 spans 15 amino acids. Germline-derived CDR1 and CDR2 are LNHDA and SQIVND (reference sequence). The CDR3 coding sequence is TGTGCCAGTAGTATAGATCTGCTAGCGAGCGGGGAGCTGTTTTTT. This encodes CASSIDLLASGELFF.

This clone appeared a few times. This chain connects TRBV2 to TRBJ2-7; D is ambiguous. CDR1 is SNHLY, CDR2 FYNNEI, per germline. The CDR3 contains 12 residues. Trimming left V 3 bases short and J 2 bases short, with 5 bases between. The chain's CDR3 is CASSDEAYEQYF. The CDR3 DNA is TGTGCCAGCAGTGATGAGGCCTACGAGCAGTACTTC.

The chain recombines TRBV30 with TRBJ1-2; D gene ambiguous. The germline V gene encodes CDR1 GTSNPN and CDR2 SVGIG (reference sequence). V was shortened by 4 bases and J by 5 bases, with 8 bases between the two germline ends. CDR3 length equals 11 residues. CDR3 bases: TGTGCCTGGAACCTTAATTATGGCTACACCTTC. Residues: CAWNLNYGYTF.

CDR3 nucleotide sequence: TGTGCCAGCAGCTTAGGTTCGGGACAGGGTCAAGAGACCCAGTACTTC. Protein: CASSLGSGQGQETQYF. The chain employs TRBV7-6 and TRBJ2-5, with 9 positions matching TRBD1. The length of the CDR3 is 16 residues. CDR1 is SGHVS and CDR2 is FNYEAQ in the germline V gene. V lost 1 base, J lost 2 bases, and 5 bases stayed unmatched.